This entry describes one T cell receptor beta chain. The target antigen is unknown. The length of the CDR3 is 14 residues. CDR1 and CDR2 from the germline V gene are SGHRS and YFSETQ. Trimming stripped 2 bases from V and 2 bases from J, with 10 bases between. This record belongs to a study of identical twins. Study-level findings and limits: Insertions were fewer in abundant cord blood beta clonotypes, whereas memory repertoires showed none of this pattern.

One entry per CDR3 protein results from TCRdb running MiXCR on the 5' RACE reads. The sample shows around 960,000 distinct CDR3 sequences, more than 9% of them seen only once. The data were also submitted as part of a second study, on yellow fever vaccine responses in identical twins.

The sequencing input was PBMCs. This TCR derives from a woman younger than 30 in good health. This sequence joins TRBV5-1 and TRBJ2-5; tentative D call: TRBD1 (6 bases). CDR3 DNA sequence: TGCGCCAGCAGCTTCATGGGGACACAAGAGACCCAGTACTTC. Residues: CASSFMGTQETQYF.